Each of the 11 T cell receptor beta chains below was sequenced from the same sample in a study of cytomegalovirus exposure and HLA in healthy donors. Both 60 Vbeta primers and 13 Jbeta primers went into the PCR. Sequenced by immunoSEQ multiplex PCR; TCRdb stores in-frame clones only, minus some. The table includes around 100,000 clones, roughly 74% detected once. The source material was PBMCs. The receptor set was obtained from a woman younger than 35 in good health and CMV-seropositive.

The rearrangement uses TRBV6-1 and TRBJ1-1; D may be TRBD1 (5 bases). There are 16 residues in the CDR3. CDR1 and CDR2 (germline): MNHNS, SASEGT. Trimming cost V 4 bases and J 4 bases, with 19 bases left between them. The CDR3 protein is CASSGGLRGGSTEAFF. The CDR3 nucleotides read TGTGCCAGCAGTGGGGGTTTGAGGGGAGGGAGCACTGAAGCTTTCTTT.

The CDR3 sequence: CAIKSAGSYEQYF. In DNA form, the CDR3 reads TGTGCCATCAAGTCCGCCGGGAGTTACGAGCAGTACTTC. V gene TRBV10-3 combines with J gene TRBJ2-7; a possible D gene is TRBD2 (6 bases). CDR3 length: 13 residues. Between the trimmed V and J ends, which lost 7 bases and 4 bases, there was a span of 14 bases. Germline V CDR1 and CDR2: ENHRY, SYGVKD.

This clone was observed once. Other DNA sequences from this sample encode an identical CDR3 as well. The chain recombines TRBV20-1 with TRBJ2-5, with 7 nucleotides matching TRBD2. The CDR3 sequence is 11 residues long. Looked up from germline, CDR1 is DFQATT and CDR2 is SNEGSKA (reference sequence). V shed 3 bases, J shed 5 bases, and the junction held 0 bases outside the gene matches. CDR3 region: CSARGGETQYF. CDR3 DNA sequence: TGCAGTGCTAGGGGGGGGGAGACCCAGTACTTC.

CDR3 in DNA: TGTGCCAGCAGCCATCTAGCGGGGGGAAGGGGGACCCAGTACTTC. Translated, it gives CASSHLAGGRGTQYF. This chain links TRBV5-5 with TRBJ2-5; 11 bases fit TRBD2. The CDR3 loop spans 15 amino acids. The V gene end was trimmed by 4 bases and the J gene end by 7 bases; junction bases not matched to a gene: 9. Per the germline V gene, CDR1 is SGHKS and CDR2 is YYEKEE (reference sequence).

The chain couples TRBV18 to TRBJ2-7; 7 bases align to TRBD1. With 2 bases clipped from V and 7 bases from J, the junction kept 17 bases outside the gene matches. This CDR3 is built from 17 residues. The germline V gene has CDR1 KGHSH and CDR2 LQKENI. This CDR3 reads CASSPYIGGSRVEEQYF. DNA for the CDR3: TGTGCCAGCTCACCATATATAGGGGGCTCGCGGGTTGAGGAGCAGTACTTC.

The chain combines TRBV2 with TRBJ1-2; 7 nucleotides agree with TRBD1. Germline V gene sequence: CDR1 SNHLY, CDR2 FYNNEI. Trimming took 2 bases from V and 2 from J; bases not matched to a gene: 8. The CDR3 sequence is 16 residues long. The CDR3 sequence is CASSETAPGGNYGYTF. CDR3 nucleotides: TGTGCCAGCAGTGAAACGGCTCCAGGGGGGAACTATGGCTACACCTTC.

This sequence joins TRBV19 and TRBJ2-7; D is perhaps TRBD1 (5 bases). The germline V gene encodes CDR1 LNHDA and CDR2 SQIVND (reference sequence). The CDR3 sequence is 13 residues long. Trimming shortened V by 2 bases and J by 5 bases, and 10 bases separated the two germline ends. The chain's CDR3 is CASSIQGTDEQYF. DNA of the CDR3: TGTGCCAGTAGTATACAGGGAACCGACGAGCAGTACTTC.

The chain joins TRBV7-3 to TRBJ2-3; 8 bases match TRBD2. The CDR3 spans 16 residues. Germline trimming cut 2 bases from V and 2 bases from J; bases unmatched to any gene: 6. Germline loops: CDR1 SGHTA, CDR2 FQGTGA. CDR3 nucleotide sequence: TGTGCCAGCAGCTTAGGGGTAGCGGGATCCACAGATACGCAGTATTTT. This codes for CASSLGVAGSTDTQYF.

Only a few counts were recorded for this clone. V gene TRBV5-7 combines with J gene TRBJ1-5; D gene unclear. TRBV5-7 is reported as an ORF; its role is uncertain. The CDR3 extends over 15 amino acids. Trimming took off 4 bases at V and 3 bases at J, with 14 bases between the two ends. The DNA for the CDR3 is TGTGCCAGCAGCCAATGCGGGCGGGACAATCAGCCCCAGCATTTT. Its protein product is CASSQCGRDNQPQHF.

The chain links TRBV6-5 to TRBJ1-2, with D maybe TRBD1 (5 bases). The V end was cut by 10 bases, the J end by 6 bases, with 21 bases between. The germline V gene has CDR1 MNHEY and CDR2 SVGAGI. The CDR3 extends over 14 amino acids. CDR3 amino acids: CATKRGLGGNGYTF. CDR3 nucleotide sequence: TGTGCCACCAAACGAGGGCTCGGGGGAAATGGCTACACCTTC.

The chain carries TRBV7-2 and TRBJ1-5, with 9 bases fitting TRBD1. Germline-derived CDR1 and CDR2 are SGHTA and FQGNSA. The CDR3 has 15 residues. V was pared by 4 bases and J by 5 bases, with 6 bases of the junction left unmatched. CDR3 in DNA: TGTGCCAGCAGCTCAACGGACAGGGGATATCAGCCCCAGCATTTT. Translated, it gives CASSSTDRGYQPQHF.